This T cell receptor beta chain was profiled in a study of blood T cell repertoires in COVID-19. Overall study: T cells, B-cell-depleted T cells, or PBMCs supplied cDNA or gDNA.

The germline CDR1 and CDR2 sequences are ENHRY and SYGVKD. V gave up 6 bases and J gave up 8 bases; unmatched junction bases: 6. This CDR3 region has 13 residues. The table came from immunoSEQ multiplex PCR; TCRdb's copy has only in-frame clones and leaves some out. This sample has 95,000 to 110,000 clones, with roughly 84% found just once. The sample taken for sequencing was peripheral blood. The sequence came from a human donor in a cohort sampled during active or convalescent COVID-19. V gene TRBV10-3 combines with J gene TRBJ1-4; 7 nucleotides match TRBD1. The CDR3 protein is CAIRDRAGEKLFF. In nucleotides, the CDR3 is TGTGCCATCAGAGACAGGGCGGGCGAAAAACTGTTTTTT.